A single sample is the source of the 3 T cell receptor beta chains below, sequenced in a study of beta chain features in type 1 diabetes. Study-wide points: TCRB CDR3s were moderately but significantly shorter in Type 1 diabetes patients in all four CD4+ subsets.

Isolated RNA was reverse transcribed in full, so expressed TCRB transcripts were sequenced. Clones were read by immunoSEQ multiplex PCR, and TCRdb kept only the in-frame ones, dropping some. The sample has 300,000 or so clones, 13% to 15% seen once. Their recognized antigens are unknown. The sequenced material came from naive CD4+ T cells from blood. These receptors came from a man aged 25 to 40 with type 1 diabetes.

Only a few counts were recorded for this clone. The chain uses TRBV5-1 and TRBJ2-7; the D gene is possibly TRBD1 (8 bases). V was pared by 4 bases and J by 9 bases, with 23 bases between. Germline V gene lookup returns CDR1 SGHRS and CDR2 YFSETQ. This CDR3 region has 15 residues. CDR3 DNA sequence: TGCGCCAGCAGCAGCGGGACAGGTTTTGTATTTGGGCAGTACTTC. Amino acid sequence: CASSSGTGFVFGQYF.

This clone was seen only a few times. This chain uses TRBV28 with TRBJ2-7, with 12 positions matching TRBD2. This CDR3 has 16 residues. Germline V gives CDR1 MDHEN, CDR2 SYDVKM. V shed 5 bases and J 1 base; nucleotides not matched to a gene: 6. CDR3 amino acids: CASSALGTSGSYEQYF. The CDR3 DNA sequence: TGTGCCAGCAGTGCCCTCGGGACTAGCGGGTCCTACGAGCAGTACTTC.

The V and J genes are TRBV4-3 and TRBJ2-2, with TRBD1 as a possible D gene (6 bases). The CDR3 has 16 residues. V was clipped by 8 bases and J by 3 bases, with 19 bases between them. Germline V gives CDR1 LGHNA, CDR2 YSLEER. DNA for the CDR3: TGCGCCAGCCGATATCGGCTCAACAGGGACACCGGGGAGCTGTTTTTT. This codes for CASRYRLNRDTGELFF.